Listed here are 13 T cell receptor beta chains from one sample, sequenced in a study of blood T cell repertoires in COVID-19 (dated by TCRdb to about 2020). The library was prepared using the immunoSEQ multiplex PCR assay. Here the immuneACCESS table is served through TCRdb, limited to in-frame sequences with V and J called. Missing clones are a known gap in these copies; in checked studies unresolved V genes cover under half, and the rest lacks a known reason. The table for this sample lists around 150,000 clones; more than 80% of them were counted only once. Roughly 2.8% of the sample is taken by the ten largest. The sequenced sample was peripheral blood. These receptors all come from a man aged 60 to 75 with acute or convalescent COVID-19.

The V call is TRBV19, the J call TRBJ2-2; TRBD2 matches at 8 bases. V shed 4 bases and J 2 bases; nucleotides not matched to a gene: 6. CDR1 is LNHDA, CDR2 SQIVND, per germline (reference sequence). The CDR3 has 16 residues. Written as DNA, the CDR3 is TGTGCCAGTAGTACATCCGGGACTAGAAACACCGGGGAGCTGTTTTTT. Amino acid sequence: CASSTSGTRNTGELFF.

This chain joins TRBV18 and TRBJ2-2; 8 bases fit TRBD1. This CDR3 has 15 residues. Germline lookup yields CDR1 KGHSH and CDR2 LQKENI. J gave up 3 bases and V 4 bases, and 4 bases lay outside the gene matches. This CDR3 reads CASSRQGADTGELFF. The CDR3 nucleotides read TGTGCCAGCTCACGTCAGGGGGCCGACACCGGGGAGCTGTTTTTT.

This clone was seen a handful of times. Other DNA sequences from this sample encode an identical CDR3 as well. The chain has TRBV6-5 and TRBJ2-2; 9 nucleotides match TRBD1. The CDR3 length is 15 residues. The junction had 4 bases not matched to a gene; V was cut back by 6 bases and J by 2 bases. Per the germline V gene, CDR1 is MNHEY and CDR2 is SVGAGI. CDR3 sequence: CASREDRGNTGELFF. CDR3 DNA sequence: TGTGCCAGCAGGGAGGACAGGGGCAACACCGGGGAGCTGTTTTTT.

This chain links TRBV6-1 with TRBJ1-6; D possibly corresponds to TRBD1 (5 bases). V lost 3 bases, J lost 3 bases, and 12 bases lay in between. The CDR3 is 16 amino acids. CDR1 is MNHNS, CDR2 SASEGT, per germline. CDR3 sequence (DNA): TGTGCCAGCAGTGACGCAGGGAAAAACTATAATTCACCCCTCCACTTT. Amino acids: CASSDAGKNYNSPLHF.

CDR3 loop: CASSPYRDRGNTGANVLTF. As DNA, the CDR3 is TGTGCCAGCAGCCCCTACCGGGACAGGGGGAACACTGGGGCCAACGTCCTGACTTTC. The rearrangement links TRBV11-2 to TRBJ2-6; TRBD1 matches at 11 bases. Germline CDR1 reads SGHAT; CDR2 reads FQNNGV. The trim removed 5 bases at V and 2 bases at J, leaving 11 bases unmatched. This CDR3 is 19 amino acids long.

J is TRBJ1-1 and V is TRBV7-2; D gene unclear. The V and J ends lost 5 bases and 2 bases respectively, with 15 bases between them. Per the germline V gene, CDR1 is SGHTA and CDR2 is FQGNSA. The CDR3 extends over 15 amino acids. The CDR3: CASSRPSTPNTEAFF. Here the CDR3 DNA reads TGTGCCAGCAGCCGTCCTTCGACTCCAAACACTGAAGCTTTCTTT. The full variable domain, rest sourced from reference TRBV7-2 and TRBJ1-1, is GAGVSQSPSNKVTEKGKDVELRCDPISGHTALYWYRQSLGQGLEFLIYFQGNSAPDKSGLPSDRFSAERTGGSVSTLTIQRTQQEDSAVYLCASSRPSTPNTEAFFGQGTRLTVV.

The V call is TRBV6-2 or TRBV6-3, the J call TRBJ1-4; D gene uncertain. V dropped 5 bases and J dropped 4 bases, with 14 bases sitting between them. The CDR3 has 15 amino acids. The V gene's germline CDR1 is MNHEY and CDR2 SVGEGT. The CDR3 nucleotides are TGTGCCAGCAGTCGGCGTGGTCGGGGTAATGAAAAACTGTTTTTT. Amino acids: CASSRRGRGNEKLFF.

This chain connects TRBV5-4 to TRBJ1-2; 12 bases are a match to TRBD1. The CDR3 runs to 17 residues. Looked up from germline, CDR1 is SGHNT and CDR2 is YYREEE (reference sequence). V was clipped by 2 bases and J by 4 bases; unmatched bases: 9. In DNA, the CDR3 is TGTGCCAGCAGCTTCCCCCGGGACAGGGGGCTTGGCTATGGCTACACCTTC. Its protein product is CASSFPRDRGLGYGYTF. Full variable domain (missing parts from reference TRBV5-4 and TRBJ1-2): ETGVTQSPTHLIKTRGQQVTLRCSSQSGHNTVSWYQQALGQGPQFIFQYYREEENGRGNFPPRFSGLQFPNYSSELNVNALELDDSALYLCASSFPRDRGLGYGYTFGSGTRLTVV.

The chain joins TRBV19 to TRBJ2-5; 8 bases line up with TRBD1. The CDR3 runs 14 residues. Germline lookup yields CDR1 LNHDA and CDR2 SQIVND (reference sequence). V lost 6 bases and J lost 7; bases outside the gene matches: 10. The CDR3 spells CASRGTGAGVTQYF. CDR3 DNA sequence: TGTGCCAGTAGGGGGACAGGTGCTGGGGTGACCCAGTACTTC.

This clone was counted once. This chain joins TRBV30 and TRBJ2-1; no clear D gene. CDR3 size: 12 residues. V lost 2 bases and J lost 6, with 8 bases in between. Germline assignment: CDR1 GTSNPN and CDR2 SVGIG (reference sequence). Here the CDR3 reads CAWSPHTNEQFF. The CDR3 DNA sequence: TGTGCCTGGAGTCCCCACACCAATGAGCAGTTCTTC.

The V call is TRBV18, the J call TRBJ2-1, with 8 nucleotides matching TRBD2. V was pared by 2 bases and J by 8 bases, with 5 bases of the junction left unmatched. Germline V gene data show CDR1 as KGHSH and CDR2 as LQKENI. This CDR3 comprises 14 residues. The CDR3 sequence: CASSPELLADEQFF. The DNA of the CDR3 is TGTGCCAGCTCACCAGAGTTACTAGCGGATGAGCAGTTCTTC.

V is TRBV12-3 or TRBV12-4 and J is TRBJ2-4, with D unclear. The CDR3 spans 13 residues. V lost 3 bases to trimming and J lost 0 bases, with 3 bases between them. The CDR3: CASSFLAKNIQYF. Written as DNA, the CDR3 is TGTGCCAGCAGTTTTCTAGCCAAAAACATTCAGTACTTC.

This chain links TRBV19 with TRBJ1-4; D remains unclear. The V and J ends lost 6 bases and 8 bases respectively, with 10 bases between them. Per germline, CDR1 LNHDA and CDR2 SQIVND (reference sequence). The CDR3 consists of 12 residues. The CDR3 region has the DNA TGTGCCAGTAGCCGGGTAGAAGAAAAACTGTTTTTT. Translation gives CASSRVEEKLFF. The whole variable domain, remainder taken from reference TRBV19 and TRBJ1-4, is DGGITQSPKYLFRKEGQNVTLSCEQNLNHDAMYWYRQDPGQGLRLIYYSQIVNDFQKGDIAEGYSVSREKKESFPLTVTSAQKNPTAFYLCASSRVEEKLFFGSGTQLSVL.